This TCR beta chain was sequenced in a study of spatial heterogeneity in lung cancer. Whole-study results and caveats: Among blood samples, ubiquitous expanded tumor TCRs appeared more at resection than at follow-up.

Germline V gene sequence: CDR1 SEHNR, CDR2 FQNEAQ (reference sequence). Trimming took 5 bases from V and 6 from J, leaving 16 bases between them. This CDR3 is 15 amino acids long. Many counts were recorded for this clonotype. Its antigen is as yet unknown. Described time point: sample taken at primary tumor resection. Donors were fewer than 90 untreated early-stage non-small cell lung cancer patients. Sequencing covered unsorted whole RNA taken from tumor, nontumor lung or frozen PBMC. In the library, each TCR cDNA molecule bore its own unique molecular identifier. TCRdb reprocessed the 5' RACE reads with MiXCR, giving one entry per CDR3 protein. The sample includes about 23,000 distinct CDR3 sequences, 4% to 5% seen only once; the top ten take 4% to 6.5%.

Material: PBMCs, obtained at surgery. This sequence joins TRBV7-9 and TRBJ1-4, with D possibly TRBD1 on 5 matching bases. This clonotype was sampled from a male donor with early-stage non-small cell lung cancer. The CDR3 is CASSGVGTADEKLFF. The CDR3 coding sequence is TGTGCCAGCAGCGGGGTGGGGACGGCCGATGAAAAACTGTTTTTT.